These 30 T cell receptor beta chains originate from one sample sequenced in a study of T cells after yellow fever vaccination. TCRdb passed the 5' RACE reads through MiXCR, listing each CDR3 protein once. The repertoire includes under 550,000 distinct CDR3 sequences, about a fifth of them detected once, and roughly a sixth sits in the top ten. The specimen was PBMCs, collected around 3 weeks after the first yellow fever vaccination. Receptors originate from a man aged 18 to 29 who received the YFV17D yellow fever vaccine.

The chain links TRBV4-1 to TRBJ2-1, with 10 bases aligning to TRBD1. Germline V lookup: CDR1 MGHRA, CDR2 YSYEKL. This CDR3 region has 16 residues. The V gene end was trimmed by 2 bases and the J gene end by 2 bases; junction bases not matched to a gene: 3. CDR3 sequence reads: CASSQFGQGAYNEQFF. In nucleotides, the CDR3 is TGCGCCAGCAGCCAATTTGGACAGGGGGCCTACAATGAGCAGTTCTTC.

This sequence joins TRBV3-1 and TRBJ1-5, with D possibly matching TRBD1 (5 bases). The ends were cut back, 1 base at V and 0 bases at J, with 7 bases in the middle. This CDR3 is 15 amino acids long. Germline CDR1 LGHDT, CDR2 YNNKEL (reference sequence). The CDR3 is CASSQGRVSNQPQHF. As DNA, the CDR3 is TGTGCCAGCAGCCAAGGCAGGGTTAGCAATCAGCCCCAGCATTTT.

This clonotype came up a few times. This chain joins TRBV7-3 and TRBJ1-5; D unresolved. CDR3 length equals 12 residues. Germline CDR1 SGHTA, CDR2 FQGTGA. The V and J ends lost 0 bases and 6 bases respectively, with 3 bases between them. CDR3 in amino acids: CASSLTFQPQHF. In nucleotides, the CDR3 is TGTGCCAGCAGCTTAACGTTTCAGCCCCAGCATTTT. The complete variable domain, with remaining parts taken from reference TRBV7-3 and TRBJ1-5, reads GAGVSQTPSNKVTEKGKYVELRCDPISGHTALYWYRQSLGQGPEFLIYFQGTGAADDSGLPNDRFFAVRPEGSVSTLKIQRTERGDSAVYLCASSLTFQPQHFGDGTRLSIL.

The CDR3 DNA sequence: TGTGCCAGCAGTGAACAGGCCACTGGGGCCAACGTCCTGACTTTC. Encoded protein: CASSEQATGANVLTF. The chain combines TRBV6-1 with TRBJ2-6, with no clear D. Trimming cost V 2 bases and J 2 bases, with 7 bases left between them. CDR1 and CDR2 from the germline V gene are MNHNS and SASEGT. The CDR3 is 15 amino acids.

The sample holds a few counts of this clonotype. DNA of the CDR3: TGCGCCAGCAGTGTTGTTAACAATCAGCCCCAGCATTTT. Residues: CASSVVNNQPQHF. The chain couples TRBV10-2 to TRBJ1-5; D call uncertain. From germline, CDR1 is WSHSY and CDR2 SAAADI. Trimming took off 4 bases at V and 3 bases at J, with 7 bases between the two ends. There are 13 residues in the CDR3.

The sample holds a few counts of this clonotype. The V gene is TRBV20-1, the J gene TRBJ2-1, with D possibly being TRBD1 (6 bases). The germline V and J ends were trimmed by 1 base and 1 base, with 17 bases remaining between them. Germline V gene lookup returns CDR1 DFQATT and CDR2 SNEGSKA (reference sequence). The CDR3 consists of 17 residues. For the CDR3, the DNA is TGCAGTGCTAGAGTCCAAAGGGGGAGAGGATCCTACAATGAGCAGTTCTTC. It encodes CSARVQRGRGSYNEQFF.

The table lists this clonotype with a few counts. The V and J genes are TRBV9 and TRBJ2-7; perhaps D is TRBD1 or TRBD2 (5 bases each). Trimming cost V 1 base and J 3 bases, with 17 bases left between them. The CDR3 is 16 amino acids. Germline values: CDR1 SGDLS, CDR2 YYNGEE. The CDR3 protein is CASSVTGTAEFYEQYV. The DNA of the CDR3 is TGTGCCAGCAGCGTAACCGGGACCGCCGAATTCTACGAGCAGTACGTC.

The chain is built from TRBV7-6 and TRBJ2-5; tentative D call: TRBD1 (5 bases). Germline lookup yields CDR1 SGHVS and CDR2 FNYEAQ. CDR3 length: 14 amino acids. V shed 5 bases and J shed 0 bases, with 10 bases lying between them. DNA for the CDR3: TGTGCCAGCAGCCCGCTCAGGGACCAAGAGACCCAGTACTTC. The encoded protein is CASSPLRDQETQYF.

J is TRBJ2-3 and V is TRBV7-2, with 12 bases lining up with TRBD2. This CDR3 spans 16 amino acids. Germline V gives CDR1 SGHTA, CDR2 FQGNSA. V shed 3 bases and J 7 bases; nucleotides not matched to a gene: 8. The CDR3 spells CASSLASGGVANTQYF. The CDR3, as DNA: TGTGCCAGCAGCTTGGCTAGCGGGGGGGTCGCCAATACGCAGTATTTT.

DNA for the CDR3: TGTGCCAGCACCCGGGACAGGGGGCAGGGTAACTATGGCTACACCTTC. Its protein product is CASTRDRGQGNYGYTF. This chain uses TRBV4-2 with TRBJ1-2, with TRBD1 identical over 12 bases. The V gene's germline CDR1 is LGHNA and CDR2 YNFKEQ. The trim removed 7 bases at V and 1 base at J, leaving 7 bases unmatched. CDR3 length: 16 amino acids.

The chain employs TRBV7-9 and TRBJ2-2; tentatively, D is TRBD1 (5 bases). V lost 5 bases to trimming and J lost 7 bases, with 11 bases between them. Germline lookup yields CDR1 SEHNR and CDR2 FQNEAQ (reference sequence). The CDR3 is 13 amino acids. CDR3 coding DNA: TGTGCCAGCAGCGAAGGGGCCGTCGGGGAGCTGTTTTTT. Residues: CASSEGAVGELFF.

The chain joins TRBV3-1 to TRBJ2-5, with D possibly matching TRBD2 (5 bases). The CDR3 totals 15 residues. V was shortened by 3 bases and J by 2 bases, with 13 bases between the two germline ends. Germline V gives CDR1 LGHDT, CDR2 YNNKEL (reference sequence). In nucleotides, the CDR3 is TGTGCCAGCAGCCAGGAAGCGGCGCTACAAGAGACCCAGTACTTC. Amino acids: CASSQEAALQETQYF.

CDR3 residues: CASRIAGGRYRGTDTQYF. Here the CDR3 DNA reads TGTGCCAGCAGGATAGCGGGGGGCCGATATCGGGGCACAGATACGCAGTATTTT. J is TRBJ2-3 and V is TRBV6-1; 10 bases align to TRBD2. CDR3 length: 18 residues. From germline, CDR1 is MNHNS and CDR2 SASEGT. V shed 6 bases, J shed 1 base, and the junction held 13 bases outside the gene matches.

The V and J genes are TRBV5-1 and TRBJ2-6; D is possibly TRBD1 or TRBD2 (5 bases each). Trimming cost V 6 bases and J 0 bases, with 22 bases left between them. Looked up from germline, CDR1 is SGHRS and CDR2 is YFSETQ. The CDR3 consists of 19 residues. CDR3 protein: CASTDNPGRTSSGANVLTF. CDR3 coding DNA: TGCGCCAGCACCGACAATCCGGGACGCACTAGCTCTGGGGCCAACGTCCTGACTTTC. Based on the CDR3 plus reference TRBV5-1 and TRBJ2-6, the full variable domain is KAGVTQTPRYLIKTRGQQVTLSCSPISGHRSVSWYQQTPGQGLQFLFEYFSETQRNKGNFPGRFSGRQFSNSRSEMNVSTLELGDSALYLCASTDNPGRTSSGANVLTFGAGSRLTVL.

This chain joins TRBV11-2 and TRBJ2-3; a possible D gene is TRBD2 (6 bases). Germline-derived CDR1 and CDR2 are SGHAT and FQNNGV. The CDR3 extends over 15 amino acids. V was pared by 5 bases and J by 0 bases, with 12 bases between. CDR3 DNA: TGTGCCAGCAGCCGGTCGGGGGTAAGCACAGATACGCAGTATTTT. Translation: CASSRSGVSTDTQYF.

CDR3 in DNA: TGTGCCAGCAGGCAGGCCGGGGAGCTGTTTTTT. Translated, it gives CASRQAGELFF. This sequence joins TRBV12-3 or TRBV12-4 and TRBJ2-2; D not certain. Trimming shortened V by 6 bases and J by 6 bases, and 5 bases separated the two germline ends. The CDR3 covers 11 residues.

The rearrangement links TRBV12-3 or TRBV12-4 to TRBJ2-1; 14 positions agree with TRBD2. The CDR3 spans 16 residues. V lost 5 bases, J lost 8 bases, and 8 bases stayed unmatched. Written as DNA, the CDR3 is TGTGCCAGCAGTCTCCGACTAGCGGGGGGGCTTTATGAGCAGTTCTTC. Protein product: CASSLRLAGGLYEQFF.

For this clonotype: One base away lies a much larger clone, so this may be a sequencing read error. The chain has TRBV6-2 or TRBV6-3 and TRBJ1-1; the match to TRBD1 covers 9 bases. This CDR3 is built from 14 residues. The J segment lost 1 base and the V segment lost 6 bases, leaving 3 bases of the junction unmatched. Germline V gives CDR1 MNHEY, CDR2 SVGEGT. The CDR3: CASSPQGANTEAFF. The CDR3, as DNA: TGTGCCAGCAGCCCACAGGGGGCGAACACTGAAGCTTTCTTT.

V gene TRBV5-6 combines with J gene TRBJ1-2, with D unresolved. This CDR3 is 16 amino acids long. Trimming stripped 6 bases from V and 4 bases from J, with 22 bases between. Germline lookup yields CDR1 SGHDT and CDR2 YYEEEE. The CDR3 loop is CASTPLSGIHLYGYTF. CDR3 nucleotide sequence: TGTGCCAGCACTCCCCTCTCCGGGATCCACCTCTATGGCTACACCTTC.

The table lists this clonotype with a few counts. This chain uses TRBV9 with TRBJ2-1; D is unclear. The length of the CDR3 is 11 residues. CDR1 and CDR2 (germline): SGDLS, YYNGEE. Trimming cost V 3 bases and J 10 bases, with 8 bases left between them. CDR3 bases: TGTGCCAGCAGCGCCGACTTAGAGCAGTTCTTC. Translating gives CASSADLEQFF.

This clonotype was observed a handful of times. This chain joins TRBV7-3 and TRBJ2-3; D uncertain. Trimming removed 1 base at V and 0 bases at J, with 8 bases between. The V gene's germline CDR1 is SGHTA and CDR2 FQGTGA. The CDR3 runs 15 residues. CDR3: CASSLRRSSTDTQYF. DNA of the CDR3: TGTGCCAGCAGCTTAAGGCGATCTAGCACAGATACGCAGTATTTT. The full variable domain, completed using reference TRBV7-3 and TRBJ2-3, is GAGVSQTPSNKVTEKGKYVELRCDPISGHTALYWYRQSLGQGPEFLIYFQGTGAADDSGLPNDRFFAVRPEGSVSTLKIQRTERGDSAVYLCASSLRRSSTDTQYFGPGTRLTVL.

This sequence joins TRBV5-5 and TRBJ2-1, with a possible D match to TRBD2 (6 bases). CDR1 and CDR2 (germline): SGHKS, YYEKEE (reference sequence). The CDR3 is 15 residues long. The ends were cut back, 4 bases at V and 0 bases at J, with 11 bases in the middle. The CDR3 reads CASSRGTYSYNEQFF. The CDR3 DNA is TGTGCCAGCAGCCGCGGGACTTACTCCTACAATGAGCAGTTCTTC. Using reference TRBV5-5 and TRBJ2-1 for the parts outside the CDR3, the full variable domain is DAGVTQSPTHLIKTRGQQVTLRCSPISGHKSVSWYQQVLGQGPQFIFQYYEKEERGRGNFPDRFSARQFPNYSSELNVNALLLGDSALYLCASSRGTYSYNEQFFGPGTRLTVL.

This clonotype occurred a few times. The chain links TRBV18 to TRBJ2-3; 7 bases align to TRBD2. The V segment lost 3 bases and the J segment 4 bases; nucleotides outside the gene matches: 7. This CDR3 is built from 15 residues. CDR1 and CDR2 (germline): KGHSH, LQKENI. In DNA form, the CDR3 reads TGTGCCAGCTCACCTATCGGGACTACGTCAGATACGCAGTATTTT. Encoded protein: CASSPIGTTSDTQYF.

CDR3 loop: CASSQAWQPGGYSNQPQHF. The CDR3, as DNA: TGCGCCAGCAGCCAAGCTTGGCAACCCGGGGGGTATAGCAATCAGCCCCAGCATTTT. The chain is built from TRBV4-3 and TRBJ1-5, with TRBD1 as a possible D gene (5 bases). V lost 1 base and J lost 0, with 19 bases in between. This CDR3 comprises 19 residues. Germline loops: CDR1 LGHNA, CDR2 YSLEER.

The chain recombines TRBV5-4 with TRBJ2-3; possibly TRBD1 or TRBD2 for D (7 bases each). CDR1 is SGHNT, CDR2 YYREEE, per germline (reference sequence). The CDR3 length is 18 residues. V lost 0 bases, J lost 4 bases, and 21 bases lay in between. The CDR3: CASSLVAGGAQLADTQYF. In DNA, the CDR3 is TGTGCCAGCAGCTTGGTAGCAGGGGGGGCCCAATTAGCAGATACGCAGTATTTT.

The V gene is TRBV4-2, the J gene TRBJ1-5, with 9 bases fitting TRBD1. V gave up 3 bases and J gave up 4 bases; unmatched junction bases: 4. Germline CDR1 LGHNA, CDR2 YNFKEQ. The CDR3 runs to 15 residues. The CDR3 region is CASSHDGQGNQPQHF. CDR3 in DNA: TGTGCCAGCAGCCATGACGGACAGGGGAATCAGCCCCAGCATTTT.

This clonotype was counted only a few times. The chain is built from TRBV5-1 and TRBJ2-1, with TRBD2 matching over 8 bases. Per the germline V gene, CDR1 is SGHRS and CDR2 is YFSETQ. The V segment lost 0 bases and the J segment 8 bases; nucleotides outside the gene matches: 13. The CDR3 is made up of 17 amino acids. CDR3 DNA: TGCGCCAGCAGCTTGGAGATCATCGGTGCGGGGGGTTATGAGCAGTTCTTC. The encoded protein is CASSLEIIGAGGYEQFF.

The chain carries TRBV5-5 and TRBJ2-3; D assignment may be TRBD1 or TRBD2 (5 bases each). Trimming took 4 bases from V and 0 from J, leaving 12 bases between them. CDR1 and CDR2 from the germline V gene are SGHKS and YYEKEE (reference sequence). The CDR3 covers 15 residues. As DNA, the CDR3 is TGTGCCAGCAGCCGATCTGGGGACAGCACAGATACGCAGTATTTT. It yields the protein CASSRSGDSTDTQYF.

This clonotype appeared a few times. This sequence joins TRBV4-3 and TRBJ2-3, with D maybe TRBD1 (6 bases). There are 17 residues in the CDR3. V shed 1 base and J shed 2 bases, with 16 bases lying between them. Germline assignment: CDR1 LGHNA and CDR2 YSLEER. The CDR3 DNA sequence: TGCGCCAGCAGCCAAGGGTCCCAGGGGTCCTCCACAGATACGCAGTATTTT. Its translation is CASSQGSQGSSTDTQYF.

This chain uses TRBV27 with TRBJ2-1; TRBD1 is a possible D gene (6 bases). The germline CDR1 and CDR2 sequences are MNHEY and SMNVEV (reference sequence). This CDR3 has 14 amino acids. V shed 11 bases and J shed 5 bases, with 19 bases lying between them. CDR3 amino acids: CAASGLGAHNEQFF. The DNA for the CDR3 is TGTGCCGCCTCCGGGTTGGGGGCCCACAATGAGCAGTTCTTC.